The present T cell receptor (beta chain) was sequenced within a study of blood T cell repertoires in COVID-19. In the study overall: Specimens from acute and convalescent COVID-19 originated in the United States, Italy and Spain. T cells, B-cell-depleted T cells, or PBMCs provided the cDNA or gDNA that served as material.

This clone has at least ten counts. Deletions cut 3 bases from V and 1 base from J, with 6 bases between. CDR3 length equals 13 residues. CDR1 SEHNR and CDR2 FQNEAQ come from the germline V gene (reference sequence). As processed by the authors: It was from reference gene primer amplification that nucleated cell counts were estimated. Clones were sequenced by immunoSEQ multiplex PCR, and TCRdb holds only the in-frame ones, with some missing. V and J calls and clone size are those listed in that table; D and trimming were worked out from the DNA. The repertoire consists of 180,000 or so clones, with approximately 86% occurring once and the leading ten covering around 8.2%.

Sequencing used peripheral blood. This TCR derives from a man between 60 and 70 years old with acute or convalescent COVID-19. The rearrangement joins TRBV7-9 to TRBJ1-2; D not certain. CDR3 DNA sequence: TGTGCCAGCAGCTTCGGGGTTAACTATGGCTACACCTTC. Protein sequence: CASSFGVNYGYTF. The full variable domain, in which reference TRBV7-9 and TRBJ1-2 provide the parts outside the CDR3, is DTGVSQNPRHKITKRGQNVTFRCDPISEHNRLYWYRQTLGQGPEFLTYFQNEAQLEKSRLLSDRFSAERPKGSFSTLEIQRTEQGDSAMYLCASSFGVNYGYTFGSGTRLTVV.